This TCR beta chain was recovered during a study of cytomegalovirus exposure and HLA in healthy donors. PCR employed 60 Vbeta and 13 Jbeta primers. Profiling relied on immunoSEQ multiplex PCR, and the TCRdb table lists in-frame clones only, not all of them. The sample holds about 180,000 clones, roughly 84% seen once. Notes on this clone: Its antigen is currently unknown.

The study, taken as a whole, reports: The majority of CMV-associated TCR beta chains were reported as apparently HLA-restricted in a later analysis. A later analysis linked a missense DCLRE1C variant to TCR beta V- and J-gene trimming. Among TCR beta chains, those listed as cytomegalovirus-associated numbered more than 150. Earlier analysis looked at TCR beta V segments, and most were productive about 87% or about 30% of the time.

Germline V gives CDR1 LNHDA, CDR2 SQIVND (reference sequence). This CDR3 is 15 amino acids long. The V end was cut by 4 bases, the J end by 2 bases, with 11 bases between. The chain uses TRBV19 and TRBJ2-2; D may be TRBD2 (6 bases). The sample taken for sequencing was PBMCs. This receptor was obtained from a girl aged 2-9 years in good health and CMV-seropositive. The CDR3 DNA reads TGTGCCAGTAGTACTAGCGATCTAAACACCGGGGAGCTGTTTTTT. It codes for CASSTSDLNTGELFF.